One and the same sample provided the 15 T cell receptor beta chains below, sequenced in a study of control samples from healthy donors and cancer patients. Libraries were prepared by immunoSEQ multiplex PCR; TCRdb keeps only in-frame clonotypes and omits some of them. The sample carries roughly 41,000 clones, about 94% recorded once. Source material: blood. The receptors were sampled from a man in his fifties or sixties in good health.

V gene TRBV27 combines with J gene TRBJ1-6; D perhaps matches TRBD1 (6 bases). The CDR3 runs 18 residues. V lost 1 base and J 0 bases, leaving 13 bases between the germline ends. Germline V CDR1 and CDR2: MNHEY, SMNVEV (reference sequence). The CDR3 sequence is CASSLWAQGSSYNSPLHF. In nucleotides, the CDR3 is TGTGCCAGCAGTTTATGGGCTCAGGGGAGCTCCTATAATTCACCCCTCCACTTT.

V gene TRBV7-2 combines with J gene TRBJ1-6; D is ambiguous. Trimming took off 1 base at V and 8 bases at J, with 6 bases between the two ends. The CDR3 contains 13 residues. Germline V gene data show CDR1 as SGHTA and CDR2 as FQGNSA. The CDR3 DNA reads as TGTGCCAGCAGCTTAGTCTTGGATTCACCCCTCCACTTT. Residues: CASSLVLDSPLHF.

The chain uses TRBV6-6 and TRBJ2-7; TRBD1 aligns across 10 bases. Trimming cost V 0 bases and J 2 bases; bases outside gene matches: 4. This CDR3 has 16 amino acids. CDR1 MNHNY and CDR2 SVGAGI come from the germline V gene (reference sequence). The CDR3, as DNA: TGTGCCAGCAGTTACTCTAAAGGACAGGGGGCCTACGAGCAGTACTTC. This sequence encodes CASSYSKGQGAYEQYF.

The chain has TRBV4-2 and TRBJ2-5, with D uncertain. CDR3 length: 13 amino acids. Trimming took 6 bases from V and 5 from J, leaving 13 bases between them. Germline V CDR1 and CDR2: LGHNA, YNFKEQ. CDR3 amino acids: CASSATVRETQYF. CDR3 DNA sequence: TGTGCCAGCAGTGCTACAGTGCGGGAGACCCAGTACTTC.

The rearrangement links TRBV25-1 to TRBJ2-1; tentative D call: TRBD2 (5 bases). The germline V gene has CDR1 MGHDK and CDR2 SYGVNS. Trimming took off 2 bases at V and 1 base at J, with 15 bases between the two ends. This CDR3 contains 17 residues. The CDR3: CASSEGATGWSYNEQFF. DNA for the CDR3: TGTGCCAGCAGTGAAGGTGCGACGGGATGGTCCTACAATGAGCAGTTCTTC.

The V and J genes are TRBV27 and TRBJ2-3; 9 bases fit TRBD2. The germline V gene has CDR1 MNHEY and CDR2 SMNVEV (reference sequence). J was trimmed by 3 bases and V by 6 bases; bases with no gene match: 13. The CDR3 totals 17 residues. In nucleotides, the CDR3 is TGTGCCAGCAGAAGGGGCTGGGCTAGCGGGATTACAGATACGCAGTATTTT. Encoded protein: CASRRGWASGITDTQYF.

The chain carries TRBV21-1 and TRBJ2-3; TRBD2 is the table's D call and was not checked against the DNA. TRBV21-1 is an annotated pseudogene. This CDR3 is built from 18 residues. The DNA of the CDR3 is TGTGCCAGCAGCAAAGATCGGCCTTCCGGGGGTAGCACAGATACGCAGTATTTT. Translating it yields CASSKDRPSGGSTDTQYF.

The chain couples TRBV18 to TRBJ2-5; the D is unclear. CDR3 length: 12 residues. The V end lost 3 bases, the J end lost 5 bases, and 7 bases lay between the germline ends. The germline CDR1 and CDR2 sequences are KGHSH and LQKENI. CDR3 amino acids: CASSPRSETQYF. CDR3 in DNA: TGTGCCAGCTCACCTCGAAGCGAGACCCAGTACTTC.

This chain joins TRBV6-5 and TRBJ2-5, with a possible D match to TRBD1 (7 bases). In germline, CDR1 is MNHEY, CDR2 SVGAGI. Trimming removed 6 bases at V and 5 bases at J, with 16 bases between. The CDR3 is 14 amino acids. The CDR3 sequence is CASSRSTGRETQYF. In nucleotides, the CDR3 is TGTGCCAGCAGCCGCTCGACAGGGAGGGAGACCCAGTACTTC.

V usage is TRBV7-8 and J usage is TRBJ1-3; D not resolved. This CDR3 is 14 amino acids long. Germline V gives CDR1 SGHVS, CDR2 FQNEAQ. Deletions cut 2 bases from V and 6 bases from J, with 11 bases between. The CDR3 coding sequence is TGTGCCAGCAGCTTATCGTTGGCGCAAAACACCATATATTTT. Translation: CASSLSLAQNTIYF.

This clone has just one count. CDR3 sequence: CATSEVGFANYGYTF. The CDR3 DNA reads as TGTGCCACCAGTGAGGTAGGGTTCGCTAACTATGGCTACACCTTC. The V and J genes are TRBV24-1 and TRBJ1-2, with no clear D. Germline-derived CDR1 and CDR2 are KGHDR and SFDVKD. V lost 4 bases and J 0 bases, leaving 11 bases between the germline ends. The CDR3 extends over 15 amino acids.

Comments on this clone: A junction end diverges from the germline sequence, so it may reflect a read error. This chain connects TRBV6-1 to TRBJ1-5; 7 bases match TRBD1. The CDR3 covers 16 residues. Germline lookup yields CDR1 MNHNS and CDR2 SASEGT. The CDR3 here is CASGDTQGYSNQPQHF. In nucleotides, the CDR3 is TGTGCCAGCGGTGATACACAGGGGTATAGCAATCAGCCCCAGCATTTT.

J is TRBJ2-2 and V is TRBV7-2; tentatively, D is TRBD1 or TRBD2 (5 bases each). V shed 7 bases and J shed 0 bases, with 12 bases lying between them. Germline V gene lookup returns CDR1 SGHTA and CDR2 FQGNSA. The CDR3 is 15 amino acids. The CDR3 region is CASKLRGTNTGELFF. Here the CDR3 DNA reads TGTGCCAGCAAATTGAGGGGAACGAACACCGGGGAGCTGTTTTTT.

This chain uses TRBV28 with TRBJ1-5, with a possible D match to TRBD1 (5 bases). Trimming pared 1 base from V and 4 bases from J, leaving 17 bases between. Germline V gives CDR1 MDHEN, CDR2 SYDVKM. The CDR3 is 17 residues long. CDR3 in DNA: TGTGCCAGCAGTTTATTAGGTATTGGGGGGATTAATCAGCCCCAGCATTTT. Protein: CASSLLGIGGINQPQHF.

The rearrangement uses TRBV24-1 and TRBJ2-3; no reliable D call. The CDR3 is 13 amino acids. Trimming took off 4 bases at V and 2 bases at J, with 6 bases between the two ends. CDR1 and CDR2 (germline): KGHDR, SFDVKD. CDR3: CATSDISTDTQYF. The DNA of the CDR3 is TGTGCCACCAGTGACATTTCCACAGATACGCAGTATTTT.